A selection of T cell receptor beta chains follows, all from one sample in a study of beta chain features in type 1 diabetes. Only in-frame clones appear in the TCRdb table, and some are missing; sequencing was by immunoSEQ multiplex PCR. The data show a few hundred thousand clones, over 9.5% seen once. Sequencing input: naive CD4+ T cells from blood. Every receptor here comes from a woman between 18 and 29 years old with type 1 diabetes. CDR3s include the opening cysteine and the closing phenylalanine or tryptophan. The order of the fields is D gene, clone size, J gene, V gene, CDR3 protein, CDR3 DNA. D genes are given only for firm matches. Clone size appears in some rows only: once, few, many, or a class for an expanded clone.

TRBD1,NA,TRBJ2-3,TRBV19,CASRQGADTQYF,TGTGCCAGTCGACAGGGAGCAGATACGCAGTATTTT
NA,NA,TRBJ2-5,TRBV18,CASSSRQGSLETQYF,TGTGCCAGCTCATCACGCCAGGGGTCACTTGAGACCCAGTACTTC
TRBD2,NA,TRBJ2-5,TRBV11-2,CASSFRGGETQYF,TGTGCCAGCAGCTTCCGGGGGGGAGAGACCCAGTACTTC
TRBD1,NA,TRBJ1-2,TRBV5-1,CASSLSTGGMRGYTF,TGCGCCAGCAGCTTGAGCACAGGGGGAATGAGGGGCTACACCTTC
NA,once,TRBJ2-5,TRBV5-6,CASSPPAAGWQETQYF,TGTGCCAGCAGCCCTCCGGCGGCTGGGTGGCAAGAGACCCAGTACTTC
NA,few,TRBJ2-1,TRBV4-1,CASSPGLAAYNEQFF,TGCGCCAGCAGCCCGGGACTGGCAGCCTACAATGAGCAGTTCTTC
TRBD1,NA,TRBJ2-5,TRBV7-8,CASSLGTGQETQYF,TGTGCCAGCAGCTTAGGGACAGGCCAAGAGACCCAGTACTTC
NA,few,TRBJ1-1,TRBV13,CASSTTMGRGTEAFF,TGTGCCAGCAGCACCACCATGGGCAGGGGCACTGAAGCTTTCTTT
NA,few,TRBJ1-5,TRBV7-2,CASSLEAGFGGNQPQHF,TGTGCCAGCAGCTTAGAGGCGGGATTTGGGGGCAATCAGCCCCAGCATTTT
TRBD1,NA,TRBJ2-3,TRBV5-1,CASSHPGQGADTQYF,TGCGCCAGCAGCCACCCGGGACAGGGCGCAGATACGCAGTATTTT
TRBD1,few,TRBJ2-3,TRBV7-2,CASSLALFGTDTDTQYF,TGTGCCAGCAGCTTAGCTCTATTTGGGACAGACACAGATACGCAGTATTTT
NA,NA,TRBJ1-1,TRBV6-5,CASSYGADNTEAFF,TGTGCCAGCAGTTACGGTGCGGATAACACTGAAGCTTTCTTT
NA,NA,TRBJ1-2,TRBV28,CASSFSGMSYGYTF,TGTGCCAGCAGTTTTTCCGGGATGAGCTATGGCTACACCTTC
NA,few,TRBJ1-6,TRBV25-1,CASSAGVGSYNSPLHF,TGTGCCAGCAGTGCAGGGGTGGGATCCTATAATTCACCCCTCCACTTT
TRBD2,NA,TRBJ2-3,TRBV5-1,CASSLDLAGGRDTQYF,TGCGCCAGCAGCTTGGATCTAGCGGGGGGGCGAGATACGCAGTATTTT
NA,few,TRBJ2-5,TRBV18,CASSPGRLQETQYF,TGTGCCAGCTCACCCGGCCGACTACAAGAGACCCAGTACTTC
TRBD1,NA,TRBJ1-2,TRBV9,CASSVAGTGSVDGYTF,TGTGCCAGCAGCGTAGCCGGGACAGGGTCGGTGGATGGCTACACCTTC
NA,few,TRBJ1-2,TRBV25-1,CASSNFIGGGYTF,TGTGCCAGCAGCAATTTTATAGGAGGTGGCTACACCTTC
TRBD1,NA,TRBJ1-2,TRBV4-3,CASSQGGTAYGYTF,TGCGCCAGCAGCCAAGGGGGGACAGCCTATGGCTACACCTTC
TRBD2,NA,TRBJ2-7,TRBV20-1,CSPAGAYEQYF,TGCAGCCCCGCGGGGGCCTACGAGCAGTACTTC
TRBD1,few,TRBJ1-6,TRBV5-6,CASSRQGSLHF,TGTGCCAGCAGCCGACAGGGCTCCCTCCACTTT
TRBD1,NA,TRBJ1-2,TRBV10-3,CAILDRALSLGGYTF,TGTGCCATCCTTGACAGGGCGCTTAGTTTAGGTGGCTACACCTTC
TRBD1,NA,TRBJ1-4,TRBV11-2,CASSKATGLELFF,TGTGCCAGCAGCAAAGCGACAGGGCTCGAACTGTTTTTT
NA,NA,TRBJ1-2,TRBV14,CASSSDINYGYTF,TGTGCCAGCAGCTCGGACATCAACTATGGCTACACCTTC
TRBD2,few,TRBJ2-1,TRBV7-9,CASSVRTGTSFFEQFF,TGTGCCAGCAGCGTTCGTACCGGGACTAGTTTTTTTGAGCAGTTCTTC
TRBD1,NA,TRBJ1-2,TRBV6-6,CASSRGPGYTF,TGTGCCAGCAGCAGGGGGCCCGGCTACACCTTC
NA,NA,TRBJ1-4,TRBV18,CASSPRLTTNEKLFF,TGTGCCAGCTCACCAAGACTCACAACTAATGAAAAACTGTTTTTT
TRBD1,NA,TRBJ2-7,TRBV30,CAWSGTGGAPQYF,TGTGCCTGGAGCGGGACAGGGGGCGCACCTCAGTACTTC
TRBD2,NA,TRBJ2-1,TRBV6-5,CASSYGGRGYNEQFF,TGTGCCAGCAGTTACGGCGGGAGGGGCTACAATGAGCAGTTCTTC
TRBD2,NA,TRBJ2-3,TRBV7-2,CASSLFLAGSDTQYF,TGTGCCAGCAGTCTCTTTCTAGCGGGGTCAGATACGCAGTATTTT
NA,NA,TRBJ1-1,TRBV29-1,CSVEQMNTEAFF,TGCAGCGTTGAACAGATGAACACTGAAGCTTTCTTT
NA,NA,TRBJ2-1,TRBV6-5,CASSYNGRSEQFF,TGTGCCAGCAGTTACAACGGTAGAAGTGAGCAGTTCTTC
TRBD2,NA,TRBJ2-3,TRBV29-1,CSVLAATDTQYF,TGCAGCGTCCTAGCGGCGACAGATACGCAGTATTTT
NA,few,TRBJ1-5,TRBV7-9,CASSFFPSNQPQHF,TGTGCCAGCAGCTTCTTCCCGAGCAATCAGCCCCAGCATTTT
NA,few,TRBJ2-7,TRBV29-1,CSVEGRGGRGTEQYF,TGCAGCGTTGAAGGACGAGGGGGACGTGGTACCGAGCAGTACTTC
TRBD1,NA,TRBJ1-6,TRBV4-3,CASSSRTGDSPLHF,TGCGCCAGCAGCTCCCGGACAGGGGATTCACCCCTCCACTTT
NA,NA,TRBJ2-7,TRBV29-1,CSAGGTASSYEQYF,TGCAGCGCCGGCGGAACGGCAAGCTCCTACGAGCAGTACTTC
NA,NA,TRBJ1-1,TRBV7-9,CASSLRGRGAFF,TGTGCCAGCAGCCTTAGGGGCCGTGGAGCTTTCTTT
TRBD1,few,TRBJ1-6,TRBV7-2,CASSLAPGGLSPLHF,TGTGCCAGCAGCTTAGCGCCAGGGGGCTTATCACCCCTCCACTTT
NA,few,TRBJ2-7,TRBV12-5,CASGLEGGQFEQYF,TGTGCTAGTGGTTTGGAGGGCGGGCAGTTCGAGCAGTACTTC
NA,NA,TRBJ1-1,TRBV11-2,CASSTLQGSTEAFF,TGTGCCAGCAGCACCCTCCAGGGATCCACTGAAGCTTTCTTT